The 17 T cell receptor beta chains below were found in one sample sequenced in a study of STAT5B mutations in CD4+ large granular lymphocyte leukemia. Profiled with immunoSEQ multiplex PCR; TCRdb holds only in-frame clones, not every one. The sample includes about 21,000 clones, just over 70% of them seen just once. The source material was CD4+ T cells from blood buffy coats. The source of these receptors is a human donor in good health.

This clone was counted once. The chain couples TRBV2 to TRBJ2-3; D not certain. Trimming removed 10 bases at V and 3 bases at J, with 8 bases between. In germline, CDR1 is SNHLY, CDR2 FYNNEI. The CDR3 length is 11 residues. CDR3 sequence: CAIKQTDTQYF. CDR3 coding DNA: TGTGCCATAAAACAGACAGATACGCAGTATTTT. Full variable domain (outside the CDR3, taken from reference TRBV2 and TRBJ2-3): EPEVTQTPSHQVTQMGQEVILRCVPISNHLYFYWYRQILGQKVEFLVSFYNNEISEKSEIFDDQFSVERPDGSNFTLKIRSTKLEDSAMYFCAIKQTDTQYFGPGTRLTVL.

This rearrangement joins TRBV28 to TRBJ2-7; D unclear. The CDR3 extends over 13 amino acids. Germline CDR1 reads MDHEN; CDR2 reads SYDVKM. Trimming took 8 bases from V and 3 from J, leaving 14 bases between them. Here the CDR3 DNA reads TGTGCCAGCGTCGGCCGTGATCTCTACGAGCAGTACTTC. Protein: CASVGRDLYEQYF.

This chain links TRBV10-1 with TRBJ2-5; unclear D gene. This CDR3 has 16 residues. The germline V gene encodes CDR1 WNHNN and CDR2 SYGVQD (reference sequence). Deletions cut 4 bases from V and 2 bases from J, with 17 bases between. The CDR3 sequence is CASSGGRATKQETQYF. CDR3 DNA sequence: TGCGCCAGCAGTGGGGGTCGGGCGACCAAACAAGAGACCCAGTACTTC.

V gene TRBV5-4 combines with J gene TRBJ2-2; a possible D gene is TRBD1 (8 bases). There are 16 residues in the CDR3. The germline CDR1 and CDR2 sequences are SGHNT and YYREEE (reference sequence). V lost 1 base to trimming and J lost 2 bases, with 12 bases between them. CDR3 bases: TGTGCCAGCAGCTTGAGCGGGACAGGTAACACCGGGGAGCTGTTTTTT. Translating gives CASSLSGTGNTGELFF. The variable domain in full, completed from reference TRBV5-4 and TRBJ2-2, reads ETGVTQSPTHLIKTRGQQVTLRCSSQSGHNTVSWYQQALGQGPQFIFQYYREEENGRGNFPPRFSGLQFPNYSSELNVNALELDDSALYLCASSLSGTGNTGELFFGEGSRLTVL.

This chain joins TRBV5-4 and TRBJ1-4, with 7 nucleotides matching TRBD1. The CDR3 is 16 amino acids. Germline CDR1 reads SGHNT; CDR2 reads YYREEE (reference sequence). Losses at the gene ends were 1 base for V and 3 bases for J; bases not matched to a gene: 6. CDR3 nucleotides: TGTGCCAGCAGCTTGCAAGGGGGCATGTCTAATGAAAAACTGTTTTTT. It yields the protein CASSLQGGMSNEKLFF.

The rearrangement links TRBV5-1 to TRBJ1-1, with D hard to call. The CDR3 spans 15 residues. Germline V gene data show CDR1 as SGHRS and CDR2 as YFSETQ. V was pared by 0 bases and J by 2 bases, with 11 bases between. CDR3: CASSLAPSANTEAFF. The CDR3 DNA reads TGCGCCAGCAGCTTGGCCCCCAGTGCTAACACTGAAGCTTTCTTT. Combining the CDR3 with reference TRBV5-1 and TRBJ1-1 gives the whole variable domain KAGVTQTPRYLIKTRGQQVTLSCSPISGHRSVSWYQQTPGQGLQFLFEYFSETQRNKGNFPGRFSGRQFSNSRSEMNVSTLELGDSALYLCASSLAPSANTEAFFGQGTRLTVV.

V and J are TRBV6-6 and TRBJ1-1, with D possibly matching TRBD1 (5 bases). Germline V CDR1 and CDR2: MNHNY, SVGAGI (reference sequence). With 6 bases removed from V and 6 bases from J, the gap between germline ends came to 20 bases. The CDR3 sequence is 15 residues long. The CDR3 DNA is TGTGCCAGCAGGTCAGATCGGGACGGGGCCGCTGAAGCTTTCTTT. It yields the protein CASRSDRDGAAEAFF.

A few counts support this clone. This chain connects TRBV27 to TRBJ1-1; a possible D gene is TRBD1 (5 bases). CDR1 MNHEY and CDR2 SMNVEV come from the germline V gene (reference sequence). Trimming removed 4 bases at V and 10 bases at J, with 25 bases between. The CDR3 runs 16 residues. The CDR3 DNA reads TGTGCCAGCAGTTCAGTGCAGGGAGCCACCTCAGGAAGAGCTTTCTTT. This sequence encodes CASSSVQGATSGRAFF.

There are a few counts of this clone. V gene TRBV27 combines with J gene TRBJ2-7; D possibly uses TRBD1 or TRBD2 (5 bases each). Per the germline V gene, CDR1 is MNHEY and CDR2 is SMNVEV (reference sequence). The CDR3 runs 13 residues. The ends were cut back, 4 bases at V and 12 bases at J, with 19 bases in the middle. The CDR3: CASSWGSGGLVYF. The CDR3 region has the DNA TGTGCCAGCAGTTGGGGATCTGGGGGTTTGGTGTACTTC.

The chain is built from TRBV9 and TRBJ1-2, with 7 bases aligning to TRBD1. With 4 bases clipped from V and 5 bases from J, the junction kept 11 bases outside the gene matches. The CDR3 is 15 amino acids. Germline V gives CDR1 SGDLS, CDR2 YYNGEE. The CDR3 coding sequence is TGTGCCAGCAGCCCCGGACAGGATCGGAGGTATGGCTACACCTTC. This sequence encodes CASSPGQDRRYGYTF.

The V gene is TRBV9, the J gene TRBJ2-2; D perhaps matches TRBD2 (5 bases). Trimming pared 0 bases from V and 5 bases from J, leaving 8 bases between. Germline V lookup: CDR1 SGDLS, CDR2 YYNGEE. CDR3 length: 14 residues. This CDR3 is CASSVAPGTGELFF. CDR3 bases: TGTGCCAGCAGCGTAGCTCCGGGGACCGGGGAGCTGTTTTTT.

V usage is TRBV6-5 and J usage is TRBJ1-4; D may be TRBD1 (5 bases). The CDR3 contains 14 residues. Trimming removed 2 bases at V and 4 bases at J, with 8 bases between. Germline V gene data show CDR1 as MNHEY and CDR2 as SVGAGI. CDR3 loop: CASSYLGGNEKLFF. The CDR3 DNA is TGTGCCAGCAGTTACCTTGGGGGTAATGAAAAACTGTTTTTT.

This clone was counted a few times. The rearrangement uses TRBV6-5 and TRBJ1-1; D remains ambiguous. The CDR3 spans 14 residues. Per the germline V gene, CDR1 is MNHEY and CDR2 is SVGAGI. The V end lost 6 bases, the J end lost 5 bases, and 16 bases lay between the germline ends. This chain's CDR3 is CASRSPREATEAFF. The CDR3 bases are TGTGCCAGCAGGTCGCCGAGGGAGGCGACTGAAGCTTTCTTT.

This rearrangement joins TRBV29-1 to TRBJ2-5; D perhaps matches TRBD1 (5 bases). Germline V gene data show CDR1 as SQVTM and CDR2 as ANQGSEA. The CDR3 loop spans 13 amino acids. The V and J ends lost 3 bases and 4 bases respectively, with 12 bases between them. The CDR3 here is CSVEGRDGETQYF. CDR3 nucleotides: TGCAGCGTTGAGGGCAGGGATGGAGAGACCCAGTACTTC. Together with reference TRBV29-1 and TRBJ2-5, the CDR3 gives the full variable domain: SAVISQKPSRDICQRGTSLTIQCQVDSQVTMMFWYRQQPGQSLTLIATANQGSEATYESGFVIDKFPISRPNLTFSTLTVSNMSPEDSSIYLCSVEGRDGETQYFGPGTRLLVL.

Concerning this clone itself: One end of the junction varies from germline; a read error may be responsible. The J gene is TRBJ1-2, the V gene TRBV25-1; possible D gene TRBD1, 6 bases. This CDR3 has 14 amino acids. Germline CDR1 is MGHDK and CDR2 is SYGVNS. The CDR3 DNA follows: TGTGCCAGCAGTGAATATACGGGGGCCTATGGCTACGCCTTC. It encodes CASSEYTGAYGYAF.

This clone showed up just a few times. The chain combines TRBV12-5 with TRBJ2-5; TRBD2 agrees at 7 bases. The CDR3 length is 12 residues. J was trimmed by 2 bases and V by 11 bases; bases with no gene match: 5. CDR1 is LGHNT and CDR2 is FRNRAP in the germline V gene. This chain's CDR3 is CASTGGQETQYF. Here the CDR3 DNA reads TGTGCTTCGACGGGGGGTCAAGAGACCCAGTACTTC.

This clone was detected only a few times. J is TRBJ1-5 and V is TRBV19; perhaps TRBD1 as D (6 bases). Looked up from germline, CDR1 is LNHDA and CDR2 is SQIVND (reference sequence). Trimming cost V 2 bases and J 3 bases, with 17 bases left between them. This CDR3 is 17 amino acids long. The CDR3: CASSIPPSGTHNQPQHF. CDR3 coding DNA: TGTGCCAGTAGTATACCACCTTCCGGGACACACAATCAGCCCCAGCATTTT.